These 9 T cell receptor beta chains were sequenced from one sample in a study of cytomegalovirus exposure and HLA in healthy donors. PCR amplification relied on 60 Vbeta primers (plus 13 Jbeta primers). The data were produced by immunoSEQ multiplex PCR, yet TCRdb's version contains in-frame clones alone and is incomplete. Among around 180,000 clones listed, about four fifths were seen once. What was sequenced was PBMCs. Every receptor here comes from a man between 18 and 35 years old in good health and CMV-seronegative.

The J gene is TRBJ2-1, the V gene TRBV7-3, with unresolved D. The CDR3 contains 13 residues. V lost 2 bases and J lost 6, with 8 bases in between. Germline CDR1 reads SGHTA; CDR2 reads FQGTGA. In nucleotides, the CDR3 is TGTGCCAGCAGCTTACAGGCAGGCAATGAGCAGTTCTTC. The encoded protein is CASSLQAGNEQFF.

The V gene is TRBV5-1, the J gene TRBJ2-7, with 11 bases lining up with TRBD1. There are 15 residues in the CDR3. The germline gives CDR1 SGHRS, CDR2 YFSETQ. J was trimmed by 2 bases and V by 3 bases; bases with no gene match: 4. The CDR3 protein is CASSSDRGRPYEQYF. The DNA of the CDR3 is TGCGCCAGCAGCTCGGACAGGGGGCGGCCCTACGAGCAGTACTTC.

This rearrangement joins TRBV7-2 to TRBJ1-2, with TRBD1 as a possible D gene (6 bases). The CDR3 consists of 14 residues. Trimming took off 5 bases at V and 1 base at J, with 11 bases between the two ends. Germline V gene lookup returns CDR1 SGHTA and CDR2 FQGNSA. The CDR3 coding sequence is TGTGCCAGCAGCGTAGACAGGATTAACTATGGCTACACCTTC. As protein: CASSVDRINYGYTF.

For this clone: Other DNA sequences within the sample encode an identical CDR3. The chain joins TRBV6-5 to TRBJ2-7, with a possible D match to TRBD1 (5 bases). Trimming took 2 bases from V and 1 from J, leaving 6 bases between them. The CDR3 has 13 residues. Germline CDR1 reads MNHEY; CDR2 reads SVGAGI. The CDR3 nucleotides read TGTGCCAGCAGTTACGCAGGGTCCTACGAGCAGTACTTC. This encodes CASSYAGSYEQYF.

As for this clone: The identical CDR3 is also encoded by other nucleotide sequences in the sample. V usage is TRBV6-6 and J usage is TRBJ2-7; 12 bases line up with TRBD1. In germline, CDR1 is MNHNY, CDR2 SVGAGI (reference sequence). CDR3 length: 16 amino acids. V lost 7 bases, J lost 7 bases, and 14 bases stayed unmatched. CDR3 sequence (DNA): TGTGCCAGCACCGACGGACCGGGACAGGGGGCCCATGAGCAGTACTTC. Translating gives CASTDGPGQGAHEQYF.

As DNA, the CDR3 is TGTGCCAGCAGTTTATCCGGACTTAGAGGGACTCCTAAGTACGAGCAGTACTTC. Amino acid sequence: CASSLSGLRGTPKYEQYF. The chain is built from TRBV27 and TRBJ2-7; D might be TRBD2 (6 bases). V lost 0 bases and J 4 bases, leaving 22 bases between the germline ends. This CDR3 comprises 18 residues. Germline values: CDR1 MNHEY, CDR2 SMNVEV (reference sequence).

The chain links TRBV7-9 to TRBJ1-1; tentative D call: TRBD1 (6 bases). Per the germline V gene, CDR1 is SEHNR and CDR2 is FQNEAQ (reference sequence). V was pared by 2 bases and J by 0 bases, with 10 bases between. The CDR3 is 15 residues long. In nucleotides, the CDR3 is TGTGCCAGCAGCTTATTTAGGGGGATGAACACTGAAGCTTTCTTT. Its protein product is CASSLFRGMNTEAFF.

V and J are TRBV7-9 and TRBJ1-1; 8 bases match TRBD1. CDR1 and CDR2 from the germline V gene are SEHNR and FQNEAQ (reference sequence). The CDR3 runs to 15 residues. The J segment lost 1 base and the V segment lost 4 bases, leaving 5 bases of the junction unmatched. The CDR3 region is CASSYLGTGNTEAFF. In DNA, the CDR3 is TGTGCCAGCAGCTATCTCGGGACAGGGAACACTGAAGCTTTCTTT.

This CDR3 is CASNSSRDTPYEQFF. CDR3 nucleotides: TGTGCCAGCAATTCTAGCCGGGACACACCCTATGAGCAGTTCTTC. The chain uses TRBV21-1 and TRBJ2-1; whether TRBD1, the table's D call, matches the DNA was not checked. TRBV21-1 is deemed a pseudogene. The CDR3 loop spans 15 amino acids.